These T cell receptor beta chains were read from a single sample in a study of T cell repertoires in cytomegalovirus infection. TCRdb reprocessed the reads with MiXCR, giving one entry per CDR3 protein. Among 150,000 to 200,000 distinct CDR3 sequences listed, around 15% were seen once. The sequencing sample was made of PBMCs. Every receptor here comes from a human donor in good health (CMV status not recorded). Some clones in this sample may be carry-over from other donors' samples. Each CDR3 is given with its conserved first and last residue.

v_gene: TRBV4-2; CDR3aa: CASSQARQVEYNEQFF
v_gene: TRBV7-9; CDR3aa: CASMGQREKAGELFF
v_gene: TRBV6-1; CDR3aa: CASRPGLERNEQYF
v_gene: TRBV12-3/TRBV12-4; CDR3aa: CASSFGTEASYEQYF
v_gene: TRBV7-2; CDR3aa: CASSLALRGVDLNTEAFF
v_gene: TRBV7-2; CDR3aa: CASSTRQGWNTEAFF
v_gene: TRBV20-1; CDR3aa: CSAPTSSPENTGELFF
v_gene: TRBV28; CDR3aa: CASRNRGWSNQPQHF
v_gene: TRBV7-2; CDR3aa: CASRPDGKGTQYF
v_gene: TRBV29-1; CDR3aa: CSVTTGSNQPQHF
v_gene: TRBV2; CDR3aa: CASSLGWQLRSLRHF
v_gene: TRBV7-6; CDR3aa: CASSLVGAVAFF
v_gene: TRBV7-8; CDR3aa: CASSLLFTDTQYF
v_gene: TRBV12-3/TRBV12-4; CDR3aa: CASSFGHSNEKLFF
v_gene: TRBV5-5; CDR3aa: CASSDRLAGHNEQFF
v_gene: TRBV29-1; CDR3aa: CSVAEGQGAYNEQFF
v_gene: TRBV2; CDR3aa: CASSEKGTSGGDEQFF
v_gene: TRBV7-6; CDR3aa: CASSSAGYLSHEQYF
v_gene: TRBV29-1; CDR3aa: CSVMAGGNTGELFF
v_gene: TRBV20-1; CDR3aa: CSGITGRITDTQYF
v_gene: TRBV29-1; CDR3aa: CSVEKEQGSKSSTDTQYF
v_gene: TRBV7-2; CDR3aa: CASSLGGLAVEQYF
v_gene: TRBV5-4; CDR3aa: CASSLGSAGVYEQYF
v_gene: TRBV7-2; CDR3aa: CASSARLAGGPEQYF
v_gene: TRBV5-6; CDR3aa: CASSLGGINTGELFF
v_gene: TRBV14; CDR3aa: CASSPRSRGGYEQYF
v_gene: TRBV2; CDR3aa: CASSEAAGAGNTIYF
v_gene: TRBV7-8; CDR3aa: CASSLGSRGVNTEAFF
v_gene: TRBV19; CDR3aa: CASSQLRELMNTEAFF
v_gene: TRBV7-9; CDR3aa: CASSLEGLFGYGYTF
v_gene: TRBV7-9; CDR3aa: CASARLRDRGSYEQYF
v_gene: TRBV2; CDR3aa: CASSERDTGELFF
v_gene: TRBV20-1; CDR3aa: CSARRVIGGATYEQYF
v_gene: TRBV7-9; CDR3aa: CASSSHSRAADTEAFF
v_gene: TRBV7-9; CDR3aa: CASMQASSGNTIYF
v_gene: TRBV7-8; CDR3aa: CASSTGQRQDF
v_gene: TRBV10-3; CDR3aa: CATRRPNEKLFF
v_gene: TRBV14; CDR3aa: CASSQRGGGGNQPQHF
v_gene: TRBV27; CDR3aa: CASSFNFGTDTQYF